The 21 T cell receptor beta chains in this list originate from one sample, sequenced in a study of early T cells in non-severe SARS-CoV-2 infection. TCRdb processed the 5' RACE reads anew with MiXCR; each CDR3 protein has one entry. This sample yields about 57,000 distinct CDR3 sequences, of which under 15% are seen a single time; around 5.1% belongs to the top ten. Source material: whole blood. The receptors were gathered from an adult who was a healthcare worker with PCR-confirmed SARS-CoV-2 infection or an uninfected control (not recorded which).

This clonotype was seen at least ten times. The chain recombines TRBV29-1 with TRBJ1-1; TRBD1 might be the D (5 bases). V was clipped by 6 bases and J by 1 base, with 12 bases between them. Germline V gene sequence: CDR1 SQVTM, CDR2 ANQGSEA. There are 13 residues in the CDR3. CDR3 DNA: TGCAGCGTGCGGAGCAGGGAGAACACTGAAGCTTTCTTT. As protein: CSVRSRENTEAFF.

This clonotype was seen a handful of times. The CDR3 region has the DNA TGTGCTAGTGGTCCCCCATACAGGGGGCTGCAAGAGACCCAGTACTTC. It codes for CASGPPYRGLQETQYF. The J gene is TRBJ2-5, the V gene TRBV12-5, with TRBD1 identical over 9 bases. The CDR3 consists of 16 residues. Trimming removed 5 bases from V and 2 bases from J; junction bases left unmatched: 9. CDR1 is LGHNT, CDR2 FRNRAP, per germline.

Of note for this clonotype: The germline gene is not matched at one end of the junction; a read error may be the cause. J is TRBJ2-2 and V is TRBV6-1, with D unclear. The germline CDR1 and CDR2 sequences are MNHNS and SASEGT. CDR3 size: 13 residues. CDR3 region: CAGSDQYSGELFF. The CDR3 DNA sequence: TGTGCCGGCAGTGACCAGTATTCCGGGGAGCTGTTTTTT.

The gene calls are TRBV6-6 and TRBJ1-1, with TRBD1 identical over 10 bases. V lost 5 bases and J lost 3; bases outside the gene matches: 3. This CDR3 spans 14 amino acids. CDR1 is MNHNY, CDR2 SVGAGI, per germline (reference sequence). The DNA for the CDR3 is TGTGCCAGCAGTAGGGACAGGGGTTACACTGAAGCTTTCTTT. Translating gives CASSRDRGYTEAFF.

This clonotype was found many times. V usage is TRBV5-4 and J usage is TRBJ1-2; TRBD1 aligns across 7 bases. This CDR3 contains 15 residues. CDR1 and CDR2 (germline): SGHNT, YYREEE (reference sequence). V was pared by 4 bases and J by 3 bases, with 9 bases of the junction left unmatched. The CDR3, as DNA: TGTGCCAGCAGCCCAAGGACAGGCTTTGACTATGGCTACACCTTC. Translation gives CASSPRTGFDYGYTF.

This clonotype was detected many times. The J gene is TRBJ1-5, the V gene TRBV19, with 8 bases that match TRBD1. J lost 5 bases, V lost 6 bases, and 3 bases had no gene match. Looked up from germline, CDR1 is LNHDA and CDR2 is SQIVND (reference sequence). This CDR3 spans 13 amino acids. The CDR3 is CASRPTGDQPQHF. The CDR3 bases are TGTGCCAGTAGACCGACAGGGGATCAGCCCCAGCATTTT. Using reference TRBV19 and TRBJ1-5 for the parts outside the CDR3, the full variable domain is DGGITQSPKYLFRKEGQNVTLSCEQNLNHDAMYWYRQDPGQGLRLIYYSQIVNDFQKGDIAEGYSVSREKKESFPLTVTSAQKNPTAFYLCASRPTGDQPQHFGDGTRLSIL.

This clonotype was seen ten or more times. The chain recombines TRBV11-2 with TRBJ1-1, with no clear D. V was trimmed by 2 bases and J by 3 bases, leaving 10 bases between them. This CDR3 is built from 14 residues. Germline lookup yields CDR1 SGHAT and CDR2 FQNNGV. In nucleotides, the CDR3 is TGTGCCAGCAGCTTATCAGGTGGGGACACTGAAGCTTTCTTT. Translation: CASSLSGGDTEAFF.

This clonotype was picked up many times. The CDR3 is CASRDGDSPLHF. The CDR3 region has the DNA TGTGCCAGCAGGGACGGAGATTCACCCCTCCACTTT. The V and J genes are TRBV6-4 and TRBJ1-6, with D uncertain. The CDR3 is 12 amino acids. V was shortened by 6 bases and J by 8 bases, with 8 bases between the two germline ends. Germline V gene lookup returns CDR1 MRHNA and CDR2 SNTAGT.

The V gene is TRBV9, the J gene TRBJ1-1; D may be TRBD1 (6 bases). The CDR3 loop spans 15 amino acids. Trimming pared 4 bases from V and 0 bases from J, leaving 13 bases between. Germline CDR1 SGDLS, CDR2 YYNGEE. DNA for the CDR3: TGTGCCAGCAGCCCCGGACAGATTATGAACACTGAAGCTTTCTTT. Translation: CASSPGQIMNTEAFF.

The chain uses TRBV5-1 and TRBJ2-5; D is undetermined. The germline CDR1 and CDR2 sequences are SGHRS and YFSETQ. V was shortened by 4 bases and J by 5 bases, with 18 bases between the two germline ends. The CDR3 is 15 residues long. The chain's CDR3 is CASSTDSYFEETQYF. The DNA of the CDR3 is TGCGCCAGCAGCACTGACTCTTACTTCGAGGAGACCCAGTACTTC.

This clonotype was counted at least ten times. The J gene is TRBJ1-6, the V gene TRBV20-1; D is perhaps TRBD1 (5 bases). CDR3 length: 15 residues. In germline, CDR1 is DFQATT, CDR2 SNEGSKA (reference sequence). V lost 5 bases and J lost 5, with 16 bases in between. Here the CDR3 DNA reads TGCAGTGCTCCCCTAGGGAGGGGCAATAATTCACCCCTCCACTTT. Protein product: CSAPLGRGNNSPLHF.

The sample holds many counts of this clonotype. The V call is TRBV6-5, the J call TRBJ2-2; D possibly corresponds to TRBD2 (5 bases). Trimming cost V 2 bases and J 1 base, with 5 bases left between them. Germline lookup yields CDR1 MNHEY and CDR2 SVGAGI. The CDR3 runs to 14 residues. CDR3 sequence: CASSYGLNTGELFF. The CDR3 region has the DNA TGTGCCAGCAGTTACGGACTGAACACCGGGGAGCTGTTTTTT.

Only a few counts were recorded for this clonotype. CDR3 residues: CASSYTNEKLFF. CDR3 DNA sequence: TGTGCCAGCAGCTACACTAATGAAAAACTGTTTTTT. The chain recombines TRBV3-1 with TRBJ1-4, with no clear D. This CDR3 comprises 12 residues. V dropped 5 bases and J dropped 2 bases, with 3 bases sitting between them. Germline-derived CDR1 and CDR2 are LGHDT and YNNKEL (reference sequence).

This clonotype has a count of ten or more. The V and J genes are TRBV11-2 and TRBJ2-3, with 7 bases lining up with TRBD1. CDR1 and CDR2 from the germline V gene are SGHAT and FQNNGV. V was clipped by 4 bases and J by 2 bases; unmatched bases: 6. This CDR3 region has 15 residues. CDR3 loop: CASSSRTGHTDTQYF. Written as DNA, the CDR3 is TGTGCCAGCAGCTCCAGGACAGGTCACACAGATACGCAGTATTTT.

A word on this clonotype: The junction shows a germline mismatch at one end, possibly a read error. The chain combines TRBV3-1 with TRBJ2-2; D is unclear. CDR1 and CDR2 from the germline V gene are LGHDT and YNNKEL (reference sequence). The CDR3 runs to 18 residues. The CDR3 loop is CASRQDTAISWSTGELFF. The CDR3 DNA sequence: TGTGCCAGCAGGCAAGATACGGCTATTTCATGGAGCACCGGGGAGCTGTTTTTT.

This clonotype has ten or more counts. V and J are TRBV5-8 and TRBJ2-7; D may be TRBD2 (6 bases). Germline V gene data show CDR1 as SGHTS and CDR2 as YDEGEE. Deletions cut 1 base from V and 1 base from J, with 12 bases between. The CDR3 extends over 15 amino acids. The CDR3 spells CASSLFGGRSYEQYF. The DNA for the CDR3 is TGTGCCAGCAGCTTGTTCGGGGGAAGATCCTACGAGCAGTACTTC.

This clonotype was counted ten times or more. This chain links TRBV12-3 or TRBV12-4 with TRBJ2-7; 12 bases are shared with TRBD1. The J segment lost 7 bases and the V segment lost 7 bases, leaving 8 bases of the junction unmatched. The CDR3 totals 14 residues. CDR3 region: CASTWGTGGGEQYF. The CDR3 bases are TGTGCCAGCACTTGGGGGACAGGGGGCGGTGAGCAGTACTTC.

This clonotype occurred many times. V and J are TRBV3-1 and TRBJ1-1, with D hard to call. This CDR3 is 14 amino acids long. Trimming stripped 7 bases from V and 4 bases from J, with 16 bases between. The germline gives CDR1 LGHDT, CDR2 YNNKEL (reference sequence). DNA for the CDR3: TGTGCCAGCAACCTGGCTGGGGTCGGCACTGAAGCTTTCTTT. It yields the protein CASNLAGVGTEAFF.

The V call is TRBV30, the J call TRBJ2-1; D assignment may be TRBD1 or TRBD2 (5 bases each). CDR1 is GTSNPN and CDR2 is SVGIG in the germline V gene (reference sequence). V shed 0 bases and J shed 8 bases, with 8 bases lying between them. There are 12 residues in the CDR3. CDR3 residues: CAWSVRGDEQFF. DNA for the CDR3: TGTGCCTGGAGTGTACGGGGCGATGAGCAGTTCTTC.

The table lists this clonotype with many counts. The chain links TRBV2 to TRBJ2-3; either TRBD1 or TRBD2 may supply D (5 bases each). The ends were cut back, 7 bases at V and 3 bases at J, with 11 bases in the middle. The CDR3 runs 13 residues. The germline V gene has CDR1 SNHLY and CDR2 FYNNEI. CDR3 DNA sequence: TGTGCCAGCATGGGGGTCCAAACAGATACGCAGTATTTT. Its protein product is CASMGVQTDTQYF. The variable domain in full, completed from reference TRBV2 and TRBJ2-3, reads EPEVTQTPSHQVTQMGQEVILRCVPISNHLYFYWYRQILGQKVEFLVSFYNNEISEKSEIFDDQFSVERPDGSNFTLKIRSTKLEDSAMYFCASMGVQTDTQYFGPGTRLTVL.

At least ten counts were recorded for this clonotype. The CDR3 protein is CSARKDGTDTQYF. CDR3 nucleotides: TGCAGTGCTAGAAAGGACGGCACAGATACGCAGTATTTT. This rearrangement joins TRBV20-1 to TRBJ2-3, with D uncertain. The V gene lost 2 bases and the J gene lost 1 base, with 7 bases spanning the gap. There are 13 residues in the CDR3. Germline assignment: CDR1 DFQATT and CDR2 SNEGSKA (reference sequence).